Shown below are 22 T cell receptor beta chains from a single sample sequenced in a study of shared clonotypes between healthy human individuals. The protocol was immunoSEQ multiplex PCR, while the TCRdb copy is restricted to in-frame clones and leaves out a portion. The sample includes 300,000 to 400,000 clones, less than 85% seen only once; the top ten take around 9.3%. Sequenced sample: memory CD4+ T cells sorted from blood. Subset denoted: CD45RA-negative fraction. All receptors come from a man in his thirties or forties in good health.

J is TRBJ1-1 and V is TRBV6-5; possibly TRBD1 for D (5 bases). This CDR3 has 12 amino acids. Germline-derived CDR1 and CDR2 are MNHEY and SVGAGI. V was pared by 7 bases and J by 2 bases, with 8 bases between. CDR3 region: CASMWTNTEAFF. The CDR3, as DNA: TGTGCCAGCATGTGGACAAACACTGAAGCTTTCTTT.

The rearrangement links TRBV5-1 to TRBJ2-5; D is tentatively TRBD1 or TRBD2 (7 bases each). The CDR3 has 15 residues. The V gene's germline CDR1 is SGHRS and CDR2 YFSETQ. Trimming took off 4 bases at V and 5 bases at J, with 18 bases between the two ends. CDR3 in amino acids: CASSVGTAGSETQYF. Written as DNA, the CDR3 is TGCGCCAGCAGCGTTGGGACAGCGGGGTCGGAGACCCAGTACTTC.

The chain recombines TRBV5-8 with TRBJ1-5; unclear D gene. This CDR3 is built from 13 residues. CDR1 and CDR2 from the germline V gene are SGHTS and YDEGEE. Trimming left V 1 base short and J 4 bases short, with 6 bases between. CDR3 DNA: TGTGCCAGCAGCTTGAACAAGAATCAGCCCCAGCATTTT. This translates into CASSLNKNQPQHF. Drawing the rest from reference TRBV5-8 and TRBJ1-5, the complete variable domain is EAGVTQSPTHLIKTRGQQATLRCSPISGHTSVYWYQQALGLGLQFLLWYDEGEERNRGNFPPRFSGRQFPNYSSELNVNALELEDSALYLCASSLNKNQPQHFGDGTRLSIL.

This clone was observed many times. The chain links TRBV19 to TRBJ2-7, with a possible D match to TRBD2 (6 bases). Germline CDR1 reads LNHDA; CDR2 reads SQIVND (reference sequence). The CDR3 totals 13 residues. V lost 9 bases to trimming and J lost 0 bases, with 12 bases between them. In DNA, the CDR3 is TGTGCCAGAACTCCGGGACTCTCCTACGAGCAGTACTTC. Amino acids: CARTPGLSYEQYF. The full variable domain, rest sourced from reference TRBV19 and TRBJ2-7, is DGGITQSPKYLFRKEGQNVTLSCEQNLNHDAMYWYRQDPGQGLRLIYYSQIVNDFQKGDIAEGYSVSREKKESFPLTVTSAQKNPTAFYLCARTPGLSYEQYFGPGTRLTVT.

This clone was seen a few times. V is TRBV6-5 and J is TRBJ2-3, with 9 positions matching TRBD2. The ends lost 6 bases at V and 1 base at J; junction bases unmatched: 5. Per germline, CDR1 MNHEY and CDR2 SVGAGI. The CDR3 spans 15 residues. This CDR3 is CASSRLAGRTDTQYF. In DNA, the CDR3 is TGTGCCAGCAGCCGCCTAGCGGGGCGCACAGATACGCAGTATTTT.

The chain uses TRBV19 and TRBJ2-3; the match to TRBD2 covers 7 bases. CDR1 is LNHDA and CDR2 is SQIVND in the germline V gene (reference sequence). V lost 1 base to trimming and J lost 4 bases; unmatched junction nucleotides: 5. This CDR3 region has 15 residues. The CDR3 loop reads CASSIAAAGADTQYF. The CDR3 nucleotides are TGTGCCAGTAGTATAGCCGCGGCGGGAGCAGATACGCAGTATTTT.

This clone has only one observation. The chain employs TRBV25-1 and TRBJ2-3; the D is unclear. This CDR3 contains 12 residues. Per germline, CDR1 MGHDK and CDR2 SYGVNS. V was pared by 2 bases and J by 6 bases, with 6 bases between. The CDR3 nucleotides are TGTGCCAGCAGTGAACCCCAGGATACGCAGTATTTT. The encoded protein is CASSEPQDTQYF.

The chain is built from TRBV18 and TRBJ1-5; D may be TRBD1 (5 bases). Between the trimmed V and J ends, which lost 2 bases and 0 bases, there was a span of 11 bases. The CDR3 is 16 amino acids. Germline V CDR1 and CDR2: KGHSH, LQKENI. The CDR3 coding sequence is TGTGCCAGCTCACCAGACAGTGGGGGTAGCAATCAGCCCCAGCATTTT. This encodes CASSPDSGGSNQPQHF.

In its sample, this clone was seen once. This chain links TRBV5-6 with TRBJ2-7; no firm D call. V was pared by 7 bases and J by 6 bases, with 17 bases between. Germline loops: CDR1 SGHDT, CDR2 YYEEEE. The CDR3 runs 13 residues. The CDR3 coding sequence is TGTGCCAGCCTACGGGTGGGTAGGTCCGAGCAGTACTTC. It codes for CASLRVGRSEQYF.

The chain uses TRBV28 and TRBJ1-2; TRBD1 might be the D (5 bases). This CDR3 comprises 13 residues. Germline lookup yields CDR1 MDHEN and CDR2 SYDVKM. The V and J ends lost 5 bases and 8 bases respectively, with 15 bases between them. CDR3 residues: CASSPQTGRGYTF. The DNA for the CDR3 is TGTGCCAGCAGTCCACAAACGGGGCGAGGCTACACCTTC.

CDR3 region: CASSNRGAGGRYNEQFF. The CDR3 DNA follows: TGTGCCAGTAGTAATAGGGGGGCGGGAGGCCGATACAATGAGCAGTTCTTC. The chain combines TRBV19 with TRBJ2-1; 8 nucleotides match TRBD2. The CDR3 has 17 residues. Germline loops: CDR1 LNHDA, CDR2 SQIVND (reference sequence). Unmatched junction bases numbered 12, after V lost 4 bases and J lost 4 bases.

This clone was observed many times. The chain employs TRBV6-5 and TRBJ2-2; D assignment may be TRBD1 or TRBD2 (5 bases each). V was pared by 4 bases and J by 1 base, with 13 bases between. The germline gives CDR1 MNHEY, CDR2 SVGAGI. The CDR3 contains 16 residues. CDR3 protein: CASSFRDRVNTGELFF. The CDR3 DNA reads as TGTGCCAGCAGTTTCCGGGACCGGGTGAACACCGGGGAGCTGTTTTTT.

The rearrangement joins TRBV5-4 to TRBJ2-4; TRBD2 agrees at 8 bases. This CDR3 spans 16 amino acids. Looked up from germline, CDR1 is SGHNT and CDR2 is YYREEE (reference sequence). Trimming cost V 4 bases and J 3 bases; bases outside gene matches: 9. In DNA form, the CDR3 reads TGTGCCAGCAGCCCTGGCGGGGGGCTGAGCAAAAACATTCAGTACTTC. Translation gives CASSPGGGLSKNIQYF. The full variable domain, rest sourced from reference TRBV5-4 and TRBJ2-4, is ETGVTQSPTHLIKTRGQQVTLRCSSQSGHNTVSWYQQALGQGPQFIFQYYREEENGRGNFPPRFSGLQFPNYSSELNVNALELDDSALYLCASSPGGGLSKNIQYFGAGTRLSVL.

The CDR3 sequence is CASSPSGNEQFF. The CDR3 nucleotides are TGTGCCAGCAGCCCCTCGGGCAATGAGCAGTTCTTC. This sequence joins TRBV7-9 and TRBJ2-1; D gene unclear. Germline assignment: CDR1 SEHNR and CDR2 FQNEAQ (reference sequence). Trimming took 5 bases from V and 6 from J, leaving 8 bases between them. The length of the CDR3 is 12 residues.

This clone was observed a few times. This chain uses TRBV29-1 with TRBJ2-1, with D perhaps matching TRBD2 (7 bases). CDR3 size: 14 residues. The germline V and J ends were trimmed by 4 bases and 2 bases, with 12 bases remaining between them. In germline, CDR1 is SQVTM, CDR2 ANQGSEA. The CDR3 sequence is CSVVGGGTYNEQFF. CDR3 DNA: TGCAGCGTTGTAGGGGGAGGGACCTACAATGAGCAGTTCTTC.

This chain connects TRBV10-2 to TRBJ2-1; TRBD2 matches at 9 bases. CDR3 length: 15 amino acids. V trimming: 2 bases; J trimming: 6 bases; junction bases outside the gene matches: 5. Germline CDR1 WSHSY, CDR2 SAAADI. The CDR3 reads CASSEARLAANEQFF. For the CDR3, the DNA is TGCGCCAGCAGTGAGGCGAGACTAGCGGCCAATGAGCAGTTCTTC.

As DNA, the CDR3 is TGCAGCGTGGGGGACAGGGGAGGACGGGAGACCCAGTACTTC. Translation gives CSVGDRGGRETQYF. V is TRBV29-1 and J is TRBJ2-5; 10 positions match TRBD1. V trimming: 6 bases; J trimming: 5 bases; junction bases outside the gene matches: 9. CDR3 length equals 14 residues. Germline CDR1 is SQVTM and CDR2 is ANQGSEA.

The chain joins TRBV28 to TRBJ1-4, with D possibly TRBD1 on 5 matching bases. CDR3 size: 14 residues. V lost 7 bases to trimming and J lost 7 bases, with 16 bases between them. CDR1 and CDR2 (germline): MDHEN, SYDVKM. The CDR3 loop is CASIAQGSGEKLFF. The CDR3 DNA reads as TGTGCCAGCATCGCTCAGGGTTCAGGTGAAAAACTGTTTTTT.

This sequence joins TRBV5-5 and TRBJ2-7; a possible D gene is TRBD2 (6 bases). Trimming left V 4 bases short and J 2 bases short, with 13 bases between. The CDR3 loop spans 14 amino acids. Germline assignment: CDR1 SGHKS and CDR2 YYEKEE (reference sequence). For the CDR3, the DNA is TGTGCCAGCAGCGTGGACGGGAGTCCCTACGAGCAGTACTTC. It translates to CASSVDGSPYEQYF.

About this clone: A read error is possible here, since a much larger clone lies one base away. The sample carries other DNA sequences with the same CDR3. The rearrangement joins TRBV5-1 to TRBJ1-6; D is unresolved. This CDR3 has 15 amino acids. Germline V gene data show CDR1 as SGHRS and CDR2 as YFSETQ. CDR3 nucleotides: TGCGCCAGTGGACCCGGAGGGCACGCCGGTTCACCCCTTCACTTT. Translated, it gives CASGPGGHAGSPLHF.

The chain combines TRBV4-2 with TRBJ2-5, with 7 bases matching TRBD1. Germline-derived CDR1 and CDR2 are LGHNA and YNFKEQ. This CDR3 comprises 15 residues. V shed 1 base, J shed 4 bases, and the junction held 6 bases outside the gene matches. Written as DNA, the CDR3 is TGTGCCAGCAGCCAAGTTGGAGACAGGGCAGAGACCCAGTACTTC. This translates into CASSQVGDRAETQYF.

This clone is categorized as medium-sized. CDR3 DNA sequence: TGCGCCAGCAGCTTGAATGTAGGGGCCGAGCAGTACTTC. Amino acid sequence: CASSLNVGAEQYF. The V and J genes are TRBV5-1 and TRBJ2-7; possibly TRBD1 for D (5 bases). The CDR3 is 13 amino acids. The germline CDR1 and CDR2 sequences are SGHRS and YFSETQ. Trimming pared 1 base from V and 6 bases from J, leaving 11 bases between. The full variable domain, its missing parts supplied by reference TRBV5-1 and TRBJ2-7, is KAGVTQTPRYLIKTRGQQVTLSCSPISGHRSVSWYQQTPGQGLQFLFEYFSETQRNKGNFPGRFSGRQFSNSRSEMNVSTLELGDSALYLCASSLNVGAEQYFGPGTRLTVT.